The clone carrying this T cell receptor (beta chain) has only a few counts. The record originates from a study of blood T cells in healthy people across ages. Using a J-beta primer mix together with a sample-barcoded 5' primer, a second PCR was run for about 6 to 11 cycles. TCRdb re-analysed the 5' RACE reads in MiXCR, keeping a single row per CDR3 protein. The data hold nearly 800,000 distinct CDR3 sequences, with around 25% observed a single time. The CDR3 length is 19 residues. The V gene's germline CDR1 is LGHNA and CDR2 YSLEER. J gave up 0 bases and V 1 base, and 12 bases lay outside the gene matches. This sample also appeared in a second study, on T cells of mothers and their children.

Material: blood. The chain carries TRBV4-3 and TRBJ2-1; 7 bases line up with TRBD2. The TCR sequence derives from a boy aged 5 to 17 in good health. The CDR3 coding sequence is TGCGCCAGCAGCCAAGCTCGGCTAGCGGAGGGGAGCTCCTACAATGAGCAGTTCTTC. It yields the protein CASSQARLAEGSSYNEQFF.